This is a list of T cell receptor beta chains from one sample in a study of shared clonotypes between healthy human individuals. Assay used: immunoSEQ multiplex PCR; TCRdb lists only in-frame clones, some missing. The repertoire holds about 700,000 clones, with about 91% as singletons. Sequenced material: naive CD8+ T cells sorted from blood. Every receptor here comes from a man younger than 45 in good health. The CDR3 runs from the conserved cysteine through the conserved F or W. A D gene is named only where the DNA matches it firmly. Some rows have no size entry. The others give once, few or many, or a class for an expanded clone.

TRBV9	NA	TRBJ1-4	TRBD1	CASSPWDRSNEKLFF	TGTGCCAGCAGCCCCTGGGACAGGAGTAATGAAAAACTGTTTTTT
TRBV5-6	few	TRBJ1-1	NA	CASSSVGTVNTEAFF	TGTGCCAGCAGCTCTGTCGGGACCGTGAACACTGAAGCTTTCTTT
TRBV7-9	NA	TRBJ2-1	TRBD2	CASSTRVGTRVNEQFF	TGTGCCAGCAGCACGAGGGTGGGGACTAGAGTAAATGAGCAGTTCTTC
TRBV5-8	NA	TRBJ1-5	NA	CASSLSGHGQPQHF	TGTGCCAGCAGCTTGTCGGGTCACGGACAGCCCCAGCATTTT
TRBV29-1	NA	TRBJ2-3	NA	CSATLTDTQYF	TGCAGCGCAACATTAACAGATACGCAGTATTTT
TRBV27	NA	TRBJ2-1	TRBD2	CASSLTPRTGGPGNEQFF	TGTGCCAGCAGTCTAACTCCGCGTACGGGAGGGCCGGGCAATGAGCAGTTCTTC
TRBV7-6	NA	TRBJ2-7	TRBD2	CASSLEAGLGQYF	TGTGCCAGCAGCTTAGAGGCGGGACTAGGGCAGTACTTC
TRBV28	NA	TRBJ2-7	TRBD1	CASTSPQMDRVISGQYF	TGTGCCAGCACCTCACCGCAGATGGACAGGGTAATTTCCGGGCAGTACTTC
TRBV28	once	TRBJ2-7	TRBD2	CASSISGTTSWYEQYF	TGTGCCAGCAGTATATCCGGGACTACAAGCTGGTACGAGCAGTACTTC
TRBV7-3	once	TRBJ2-1	NA	CASSTVSGTGRDEQFF	TGTGCCAGCAGCACGGTATCCGGGACCGGACGTGATGAGCAGTTCTTC
TRBV2	NA	TRBJ2-4	NA	CASSVGREAKNIQYF	TGTGCCAGCAGTGTCGGCCGAGAGGCCAAAAACATTCAGTACTTC
TRBV29-1	NA	TRBJ2-6	NA	CSVTLTGANVLTF	TGCAGCGTGACCCTGACTGGGGCCAACGTCCTGACTTTC
TRBV27	NA	TRBJ1-1	NA	CASSLLGTGPYEAFF	TGTGCCAGCAGTTTATTGGGAACAGGGCCGTATGAAGCTTTCTTT
TRBV9	NA	TRBJ2-2	TRBD2	CASGGLAGDTGELFF	TGTGCCAGCGGAGGACTAGCGGGAGACACCGGGGAGCTGTTTTTT
TRBV28	NA	TRBJ1-5	TRBD1	CASSSGRGTDNQPQHF	TGTGCCAGCAGTTCCGGCCGAGGGACAGATAATCAGCCCCAGCATTTT
TRBV13	NA	TRBJ2-3	NA	CASSLAYGDTQYF	TGTGCCAGCAGCTTAGCATACGGAGATACGCAGTATTTT
TRBV28	NA	TRBJ2-7	TRBD2	CASSLRREGPYSEQYF	TGTGCCAGCAGTTTACGGCGGGAGGGCCCTTATAGCGAGCAGTACTTC
TRBV27	NA	TRBJ2-7	NA	CASSAFGSSYEQYF	TGTGCCAGCAGTGCGTTCGGCAGCTCCTACGAGCAGTACTTC
TRBV6-6	NA	TRBJ1-1	NA	CASSYPENTEAFF	TGTGCCAGCAGTTACCCGGAGAACACTGAAGCTTTCTTT
TRBV5-8	once	TRBJ2-2	NA	CASSLVIGRTGELFF	TGTGCCAGCAGCTTGGTTATTGGGCGCACCGGGGAGCTGTTTTTT
TRBV5-1	NA	TRBJ2-7	NA	CASREGAEQYF	TGCGCCAGCAGGGAGGGGGCCGAGCAGTACTTC
TRBV6-1	few	TRBJ2-2	TRBD2	CATPTSGINTGELFF	TGTGCCACTCCGACTAGCGGGATAAACACCGGGGAGCTGTTTTTT
TRBV27	NA	TRBJ1-6	NA	CASGPGSVYSPLHF	TGTGCCAGCGGACCGGGCTCTGTCTATTCACCCCTCCACTTT
TRBV14	NA	TRBJ1-4	NA	CASSQRFPEATNEKLFF	TGTGCCAGCAGCCAAAGATTCCCGGAGGCAACTAATGAAAAACTGTTTTTT
TRBV10-2	NA	TRBJ2-7	TRBD2	CASRAGGGHHEQYF	TGCGCCAGCAGGGCGGGAGGAGGGCACCACGAGCAGTACTTC
TRBV27	NA	TRBJ1-2	NA	CASSLGGGYGYTF	TGTGCCAGCTCCCTGGGGGGGGGCTATGGCTACACCTTC
TRBV5-6	NA	TRBJ2-1	NA	CASSVKYNEQFF	TGTGCCAGCAGCGTGAAATACAATGAGCAGTTCTTC
TRBV28	once	TRBJ1-2	NA	CASSSTYGYTF	TGTGCCAGCAGTTCCACCTATGGCTACACCTTC
TRBV10-3	NA	TRBJ2-7	NA	CAISAEGGYEQYF	TGTGCCATCAGTGCTGAGGGTGGCTACGAGCAGTACTTC
TRBV10-2	NA	TRBJ2-7	TRBD1	CASTFGTGYYEQYF	TGCGCCAGCACCTTCGGGACAGGTTACTACGAGCAGTACTTC
TRBV11-2	NA	TRBJ2-1	NA	CASSFSEGEASGVGEQFF	TGTGCCAGCAGCTTTTCCGAGGGGGAGGCTAGCGGTGTCGGTGAGCAGTTCTTC
TRBV19	NA	TRBJ1-5	NA	CASSIDPGGNQPQHF	TGTGCCAGTAGTATAGACCCAGGGGGCAATCAGCCCCAGCATTTT
TRBV4-1	NA	TRBJ2-7	NA	CASSQDLRGREQYF	TGCGCCAGCAGCCAAGATCTAAGGGGTCGGGAGCAGTACTTC
TRBV29-1	NA	TRBJ2-1	TRBD1	CSVEGDRDEQFF	TGCAGCGTTGAAGGGGACAGGGATGAGCAGTTCTTC
TRBV27	once	TRBJ1-5	TRBD1	CASSPTTGVQPQHF	TGTGCCAGCAGTCCCACGACAGGGGTTCAGCCCCAGCATTTT
TRBV19	NA	TRBJ2-1	TRBD1	CASSIGQGEHEQFF	TGTGCCAGTAGTATCGGACAGGGGGAACATGAGCAGTTCTTC
TRBV9	NA	TRBJ2-3	TRBD2	CASSPRGLAGGPRSTDTQYF	TGTGCCAGCAGCCCGAGAGGACTAGCGGGAGGGCCGAGAAGCACAGATACGCAGTATTTT
TRBV29-1	NA	TRBJ1-3	NA	CSVHRWDSGNTIYF	TGCAGCGTTCACAGGTGGGACTCTGGAAACACCATATATTTT
TRBV7-6	few	TRBJ2-7	NA	CASTSDSLEQYF	TGTGCCAGCACATCTGATAGTTTGGAGCAGTACTTC
TRBV4-3	NA	TRBJ2-7	TRBD2	CASSPGASGSYEQYF	TGCGCCAGCAGCCCGGGGGCTAGCGGGAGCTACGAGCAGTACTTC
TRBV19	NA	TRBJ1-2	NA	CASSLALIDSVYGYTF	TGTGCCAGTAGCCTAGCCCTAATTGACAGCGTCTATGGCTACACCTTC